Presented here are 25 T cell receptor beta chains from one specimen sequenced in a study of blood T cell repertoires in COVID-19. Only in-frame clones appear in the TCRdb table, and some are missing; sequencing was by immunoSEQ multiplex PCR. The sample holds roughly 260,000 clones, 82% seen once. Sequencing was done on a sample of peripheral blood. The receptors here all came from a woman in her sixties or seventies with acute or convalescent COVID-19.

In its sample, this clone was seen once. This chain links TRBV15 with TRBJ2-7, with 7 bases identical to TRBD1. V shed 5 bases and J 3 bases; nucleotides not matched to a gene: 13. From germline, CDR1 is LNHNV and CDR2 YYDKDF (reference sequence). This CDR3 comprises 16 residues. CDR3 sequence (DNA): TGTGCCACCAGCCCTGAACCTGGGACAGTAATCTACGAGCAGTACTTC. Its translation: CATSPEPGTVIYEQYF.

In its sample, this clone was seen once. This sequence joins TRBV11-2 and TRBJ1-2; D is undetermined. Germline lookup yields CDR1 SGHAT and CDR2 FQNNGV. Trimming stripped 5 bases from V and 3 bases from J, with 16 bases between. CDR3 size: 15 residues. This CDR3 reads CASSQSTATDYGYTF. CDR3 nucleotides: TGTGCCAGCAGCCAATCTACAGCAACCGACTATGGCTACACCTTC.

This sequence joins TRBV7-6 and TRBJ1-5; no clear D gene. V was trimmed by 1 base and J by 0 bases, leaving 7 bases between them. Germline V gene data show CDR1 as SGHVS and CDR2 as FNYEAQ. The CDR3 loop spans 15 amino acids. The CDR3 region is CASSLGGYSNQPQHF. CDR3 DNA sequence: TGTGCCAGCAGCTTAGGCGGGTATAGCAATCAGCCCCAGCATTTT.

The V gene is TRBV6-5, the J gene TRBJ1-4; D remains unclear. Germline V gives CDR1 MNHEY, CDR2 SVGAGI. The V and J ends lost 8 bases and 4 bases respectively, with 11 bases between them. CDR3 length: 13 residues. The CDR3 sequence is CASGRADNEKLFF. For the CDR3, the DNA is TGTGCCAGCGGGAGGGCTGATAATGAAAAACTGTTTTTT.

V gene TRBV18 combines with J gene TRBJ1-1; 8 positions agree with TRBD1. The ends lost 3 bases at V and 6 bases at J; junction bases unmatched: 9. CDR1 is KGHSH and CDR2 is LQKENI in the germline V gene. The CDR3 loop spans 15 amino acids. The CDR3 spells CASSPSRTGLPEAFF. CDR3 sequence (DNA): TGTGCCAGCTCACCCTCTAGGACAGGGCTCCCTGAAGCTTTCTTT.

The gene calls are TRBV29-1 and TRBJ1-3; D unresolved. This CDR3 region has 13 residues. Germline V gene data show CDR1 as SQVTM and CDR2 as ANQGSEA. V was cut by 4 bases and J by 0 bases, with 7 bases left in between. The CDR3 DNA is TGCAGCGTTGCGAGGAGCTCTGGAAACACCATATATTTT. Its translation is CSVARSSGNTIYF.

In nucleotides, the CDR3 is TGTGCCAGCACCTCTCCCGGGGTTGGTGGCTACACCTTC. Translated, it gives CASTSPGVGGYTF. The chain couples TRBV12-3 or TRBV12-4 to TRBJ1-2; D unresolved. This CDR3 has 13 amino acids. The V end was cut by 7 bases, the J end by 7 bases, with 16 bases between.

V is TRBV6-5 and J is TRBJ1-5, with TRBD1 as a possible D gene (5 bases). CDR1 is MNHEY, CDR2 SVGAGI, per germline. The CDR3 is 15 amino acids. The V gene lost 3 bases and the J gene lost 4 bases, with 13 bases spanning the gap. The CDR3, as DNA: TGTGCCAGCAGTTATGGGGGGAGTAAGAATCAGCCCCAGCATTTT. Its translation: CASSYGGSKNQPQHF.

The chain employs TRBV19 and TRBJ1-6; a weak D match, TRBD1 (6 bases). Germline CDR1 is LNHDA and CDR2 is SQIVND (reference sequence). V was trimmed by 5 bases and J by 7 bases, leaving 15 bases between them. The CDR3 consists of 15 residues. The CDR3 DNA reads TGTGCCAGTAGTGACCAGGGGCTGTACAATTCACCCCTCCACTTT. Its protein product is CASSDQGLYNSPLHF.

CDR3 sequence: CASSQDIAANTDTQYF. DNA for the CDR3: TGCGCCAGCAGCCAAGATATAGCAGCTAACACAGATACGCAGTATTTT. This chain connects TRBV4-1 to TRBJ2-3; D not resolved. CDR1 MGHRA and CDR2 YSYEKL come from the germline V gene. CDR3 length: 16 amino acids. The germline V and J ends were trimmed by 0 bases and 2 bases, with 12 bases remaining between them.

J is TRBJ1-6 and V is TRBV7-2; D unclear. V dropped 1 base and J dropped 7 bases, with 11 bases sitting between them. The CDR3 extends over 15 amino acids. Germline loops: CDR1 SGHTA, CDR2 FQGNSA. The CDR3 is CASSLVSGGNSPLHF. The CDR3 bases are TGTGCCAGCAGCTTAGTATCCGGAGGCAATTCACCCCTCCACTTT.

The J gene is TRBJ2-6, the V gene TRBV11-2, with D maybe TRBD1 (6 bases). The V gene's germline CDR1 is SGHAT and CDR2 FQNNGV. The CDR3 is 14 amino acids. V was cut by 5 bases and J by 4 bases, with 9 bases left in between. For the CDR3, the DNA is TGTGCCAGCAGCGGGACACCCGGGGCCAACGTCCTGACTTTC. Translating gives CASSGTPGANVLTF.

This clone was counted a few times. The chain employs TRBV5-5 and TRBJ1-5, with 10 bases matching TRBD1. The V gene's germline CDR1 is SGHKS and CDR2 YYEKEE (reference sequence). V shed 4 bases, J shed 2 bases, and the junction held 12 bases outside the gene matches. The CDR3 loop spans 18 amino acids. For the CDR3, the DNA is TGTGCCAGCAGCCCGGATGGTGGGGGGACAGGGGGCAATCAGCCCCAGCATTTT. Protein product: CASSPDGGGTGGNQPQHF.

The chain carries TRBV10-3 and TRBJ1-4, with D tentatively TRBD1 (5 bases). With 11 bases removed from V and 5 bases from J, the gap between germline ends came to 15 bases. CDR1 and CDR2 from the germline V gene are ENHRY and SYGVKD. The CDR3 loop spans 13 amino acids. CDR3 DNA: TGTGCCTGTCGAGGGGACTTAAATGAAAAACTGTTTTTT. The encoded protein is CACRGDLNEKLFF.

This chain joins TRBV2 and TRBJ2-1; TRBD1 matches 7 bases. The CDR3 is made up of 15 amino acids. The ends lost 5 bases at V and 8 bases at J; junction bases unmatched: 12. The germline gives CDR1 SNHLY, CDR2 FYNNEI. CDR3 in amino acids: CASSLQGPLVYEQFF. The CDR3 DNA is TGTGCCAGCAGTCTACAGGGGCCCCTTGTCTATGAGCAGTTCTTC.

The chain carries TRBV5-6 and TRBJ2-5, with D unresolved. The germline V gene encodes CDR1 SGHDT and CDR2 YYEEEE. The CDR3 length is 14 residues. Trimming removed 4 bases at V and 0 bases at J, with 10 bases between. CDR3 region: CASSTGSYQETQYF. CDR3 bases: TGTGCCAGCAGCACCGGGTCCTACCAAGAGACCCAGTACTTC.

The gene calls are TRBV2 and TRBJ1-4; 9 bases are a match to TRBD1. V lost 11 bases to trimming and J lost 7 bases; unmatched junction nucleotides: 11. This CDR3 is 14 amino acids long. Germline CDR1 is SNHLY and CDR2 is FYNNEI. In DNA, the CDR3 is TGTGCCTGTACCAGACAGGGGGTGGGTGAAAAACTGTTTTTT. This sequence encodes CACTRQGVGEKLFF. Based on the CDR3 plus reference TRBV2 and TRBJ1-4, the full variable domain is EPEVTQTPSHQVTQMGQEVILRCVPISNHLYFYWYRQILGQKVEFLVSFYNNEISEKSEIFDDQFSVERPDGSNFTLKIRSTKLEDSAMYFCACTRQGVGEKLFFGSGTQLSVL.

CDR3 nucleotide sequence: TGTGCCAGCAGCTTAGAAGGACAGGGCTATGGCTACACCTTC. Its protein is CASSLEGQGYGYTF. The chain carries TRBV7-9 and TRBJ1-2, with 8 bases lining up with TRBD1. V trimming: 1 base; J trimming: 4 bases; junction bases outside the gene matches: 2. The germline V gene has CDR1 SEHNR and CDR2 FQNEAQ (reference sequence). This CDR3 region has 14 residues.

The chain couples TRBV19 to TRBJ1-2; perhaps TRBD1 as D (6 bases). This CDR3 comprises 15 residues. Trimming pared 7 bases from V and 4 bases from J, leaving 19 bases between. Germline V gene sequence: CDR1 LNHDA, CDR2 SQIVND (reference sequence). DNA of the CDR3: TGTGCCAGTACCCCGGACAGCAAAACTTTCTATGGCTACACCTTC. Amino acids: CASTPDSKTFYGYTF.

J is TRBJ1-2 and V is TRBV29-1; D possibly corresponds to TRBD1 (6 bases). Trimming pared 4 bases from V and 1 base from J, leaving 10 bases between. The germline V gene encodes CDR1 SQVTM and CDR2 ANQGSEA. This CDR3 has 13 amino acids. Here the CDR3 DNA reads TGCAGCGTTGGAGGGGGATTTAACTATGGCTACACCTTC. Its translation is CSVGGGFNYGYTF.

The CDR3 protein is CASSEVVLTQYF. The CDR3 coding sequence is TGTGCCAGCAGTGAAGTGGTACTAACTCAGTACTTC. The chain carries TRBV6-1 and TRBJ2-7; no firm D call. This CDR3 spans 12 amino acids. The germline V and J ends were trimmed by 1 base and 10 bases, with 11 bases remaining between them. Germline V lookup: CDR1 MNHNS, CDR2 SASEGT.

The V and J genes are TRBV19 and TRBJ1-4, with D uncertain. CDR3 length: 13 amino acids. Germline V gene data show CDR1 as LNHDA and CDR2 as SQIVND (reference sequence). V was clipped by 5 bases and J by 0 bases, with 4 bases between them. CDR3 in amino acids: CASSRATNEKLFF. The CDR3 DNA follows: TGTGCCAGTAGTCGAGCAACTAATGAAAAACTGTTTTTT. The variable domain in full, completed from reference TRBV19 and TRBJ1-4, reads DGGITQSPKYLFRKEGQNVTLSCEQNLNHDAMYWYRQDPGQGLRLIYYSQIVNDFQKGDIAEGYSVSREKKESFPLTVTSAQKNPTAFYLCASSRATNEKLFFGSGTQLSVL.

The rearrangement uses TRBV5-1 and TRBJ2-2; 8 bases line up with TRBD1. Germline CDR1 and CDR2: SGHRS and YFSETQ. The CDR3 is made up of 14 amino acids. The trim removed 3 bases at V and 9 bases at J, leaving 7 bases unmatched. The CDR3 loop reads CASSSLDRGRELFF. The CDR3 DNA sequence: TGCGCCAGCAGCTCCCTCGACAGGGGTAGGGAGCTGTTTTTT.

The rearrangement uses TRBV29-1 and TRBJ1-1; D not resolved. With 6 bases removed from V and 8 bases from J, the gap between germline ends came to 7 bases. Per germline, CDR1 SQVTM and CDR2 ANQGSEA. The CDR3 covers 9 residues. CDR3 sequence reads: CSVSEEAFF. The CDR3, as DNA: TGCAGCGTCTCAGAAGAAGCTTTCTTT. The full variable domain, its missing parts supplied by reference TRBV29-1 and TRBJ1-1, is SAVISQKPSRDICQRGTSLTIQCQVDSQVTMMFWYRQQPGQSLTLIATANQGSEATYESGFVIDKFPISRPNLTFSTLTVSNMSPEDSSIYLCSVSEEAFFGQGTRLTVV.

This chain links TRBV15 with TRBJ1-1; D is possibly TRBD1 (5 bases). CDR1 LNHNV and CDR2 YYDKDF come from the germline V gene (reference sequence). Between the trimmed V and J ends, which lost 3 bases and 3 bases, there was a span of 20 bases. This CDR3 region has 17 residues. The DNA for the CDR3 is TGTGCCACCAGCAGCACTCGGACCCCCAAAGGGGACACTGAAGCTTTCTTT. This translates into CATSSTRTPKGDTEAFF.